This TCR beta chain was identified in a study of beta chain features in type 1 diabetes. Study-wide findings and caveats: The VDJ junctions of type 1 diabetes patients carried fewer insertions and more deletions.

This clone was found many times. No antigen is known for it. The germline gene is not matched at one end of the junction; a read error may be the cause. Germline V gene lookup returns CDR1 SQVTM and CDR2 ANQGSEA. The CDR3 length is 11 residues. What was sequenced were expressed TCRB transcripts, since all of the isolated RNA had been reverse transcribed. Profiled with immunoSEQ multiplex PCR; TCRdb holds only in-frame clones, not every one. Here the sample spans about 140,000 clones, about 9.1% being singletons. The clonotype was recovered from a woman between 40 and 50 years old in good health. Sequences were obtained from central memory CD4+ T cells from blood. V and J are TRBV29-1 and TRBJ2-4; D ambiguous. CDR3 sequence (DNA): TGCAGCGCCGCGGCCAGAAACATTCAGTACTTC. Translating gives CSAAARNIQYF.